Listed here is a single T cell receptor (beta chain). These data come from a study of blood T cell repertoires in COVID-19. Study details: Sources were T cells, B-cell-depleted T cells, or PBMCs; the material itself was cDNA or gDNA.

Those enrolled, adults aged about 18 to 89 years, came from 20 to 25 US areas. Resolution of symptoms, clearance, or two negative PCRs was present in recovered Cohort 3 donors. This CDR3 contains 11 residues. Germline CDR1 MDHEN, CDR2 SYDVKM. V was cut by 5 bases and J by 7 bases, with 9 bases left in between. Per the authors' pipeline: Reference gene primers were amplified, and this amplification served to estimate nucleated cell counts. Using immunoSEQ multiplex PCR, the repertoire was profiled, and TCRdb retains in-frame clones only, with some absent. The DNA gave D and trimming, while V, J and clone size come from that table. The repertoire consists of some 420,000 clones, with roughly nine tenths occurring once and the leading ten covering 0.95% to 1.3%.

The rearrangement links TRBV28 to TRBJ2-7; D is uncertain. This TCR derives from a man aged 25 to 40 who had recovered from COVID-19. The specimen sequenced was PBMCs or T cells enriched from blood (not recorded which). The CDR3 DNA reads as TGTGCCAGCAGTGTGGGCTGGGAGCAGTACTTC. Translated, it gives CASSVGWEQYF.